The T cell receptor beta chain described here comes from a study of cytomegalovirus exposure and HLA in healthy donors. As for the study in general: Roughly 85 million unique TCRs from HLA-typed donors were held in an early release of data.

Germline V lookup: CDR1 LGHNA, CDR2 YSLEER. Trimming stripped 1 base from V and 3 bases from J, with 13 bases between. This CDR3 comprises 16 residues. The PCR used 60 Vbeta and 13 Jbeta primers. Libraries were prepared by immunoSEQ multiplex PCR; TCRdb keeps only in-frame clonotypes and omits some of them. The listing records around 200,000 clones. The chain combines TRBV4-3 with TRBJ1-5; D might be TRBD1 (6 bases). The specimen was PBMCs. The TCR originated in a woman in her twenties or thirties in good health and CMV-seropositive. The CDR3 loop is CASSQARGDTNQPQHF. The CDR3 region has the DNA TGCGCCAGCAGCCAAGCCCGGGGGGACACCAATCAGCCCCAGCATTTT.